This T cell receptor beta chain was retrieved from a study of CD8+CD57+ T cells in acquired aplastic anemia. In its sample, this clonotype was seen once. Its antigen is still unknown. Genomic DNA templated the TCR beta VDJ and CDR3 profiling. TCRdb re-called the reads with MiXCR, one entry per CDR3 protein. The sample records about 160,000 distinct CDR3 sequences, about 70% being singletons. Regarding the study as a whole: The number of CD8+ CDR3 sequences shared by patients and controls was 25 to 35.

Sequencing involved patients with CD8+CD57+ cell expansion previously shown by flow cytometry. Among the patients, all had severe acquired aplastic anemia. Each patient gave a blood sample that was collected before any therapy had been received. Germline lookup yields CDR1 SNHLY and CDR2 FYNNEI. The CDR3 runs to 14 residues. With V trimmed by 6 bases and J by 6 bases, 3 bases remained unmatched. Specimen: sorted CD4+, CD8+, or CD8+CD57+ T cells (not recorded which) from PBMCs. The sequence came from a human donor with aplastic anemia. This sequence joins TRBV2 and TRBJ2-1, with 12 nucleotides matching TRBD2. The chain's CDR3 is CASRLAGGLNEQFF. The CDR3 DNA reads TGTGCCAGCAGACTAGCGGGGGGTCTCAATGAGCAGTTCTTC.